What follows describes a single T cell receptor beta chain. Libraries were prepared by immunoSEQ multiplex PCR; TCRdb keeps only in-frame clonotypes and omits some of them. The sample yields 45,000 to 60,000 clones, over 80% seen once. These data originate in a study of T cell changes during pregnancy in multiple sclerosis. V dropped 3 bases and J dropped 3; count of bases not matched to a gene: 5. The length of the CDR3 is 14 residues. Germline CDR1 is SNHLY and CDR2 is FYNNEI. Sequences were derived from CD4+ T cells from peripheral blood mononuclear cells, sampled in the third trimester of pregnancy. The sequence was obtained from a female donor with multiple sclerosis, enrolled in a pregnancy study. This chain links TRBV2 with TRBJ2-7, with 7 bases that match TRBD1. CDR3 sequence: CASSERGPLYEQYF. DNA for the CDR3: TGTGCCAGCAGTGAGAGGGGGCCCCTCTACGAGCAGTACTTC.